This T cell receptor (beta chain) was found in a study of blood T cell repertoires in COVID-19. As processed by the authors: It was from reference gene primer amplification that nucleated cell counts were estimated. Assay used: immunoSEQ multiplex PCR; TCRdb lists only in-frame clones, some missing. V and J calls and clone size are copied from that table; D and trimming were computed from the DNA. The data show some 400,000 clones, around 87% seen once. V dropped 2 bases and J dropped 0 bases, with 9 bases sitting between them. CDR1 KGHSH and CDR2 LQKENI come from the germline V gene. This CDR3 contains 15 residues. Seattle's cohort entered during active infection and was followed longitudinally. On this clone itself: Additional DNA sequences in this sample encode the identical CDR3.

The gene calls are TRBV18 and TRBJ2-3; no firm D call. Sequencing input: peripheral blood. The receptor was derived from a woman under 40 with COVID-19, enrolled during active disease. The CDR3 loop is CASSPIPSSTDTQYF. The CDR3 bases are TGTGCCAGCTCACCAATCCCCTCTAGCACAGATACGCAGTATTTT.